This TCR beta chain comes out of a study of blood T cell repertoires in COVID-19. Study-level information: Whether acute or convalescent, the COVID-19 samples came from the United States, Italy and Spain. T cells, B-cell-depleted T cells, or PBMCs supplied cDNA or gDNA.

The CDR3 loop spans 14 amino acids. V was trimmed by 5 bases and J by 2 bases, leaving 12 bases between them. Germline V lookup: CDR1 SGHTA, CDR2 FQGNSA. In the study's own analysis: Amplification of reference gene primers provided the estimated nucleated cell counts. Profiled with immunoSEQ multiplex PCR; TCRdb holds only in-frame clones, not every one. That table gives V, J and clone size, and the DNA gave D and trimming. This table has 45,000 to 55,000 clones, around nine tenths appearing once. The source is a human donor in a cohort sampled during active COVID-19. This chain connects TRBV7-2 to TRBJ1-2; D is possibly TRBD1 (5 bases). The specimen sequenced was peripheral blood. CDR3 nucleotides: TGTGCCAGCAGCCCGGGGGTTCGCAACTATGGCTACACCTTC. Its protein product is CASSPGVRNYGYTF.